A single sample gave rise to the 9 T cell receptor beta chains below, sequenced in a study of blood T cells in healthy people across ages. Next came a second PCR, run for about 7 to 11 cycles, which used a sample-barcoded 5' primer along with a J-beta primer mix. MiXCR, applied by TCRdb to the 5' RACE reads, yields one record per CDR3 protein. The data contain hundreds of thousands of distinct CDR3 sequences, less than 35% of them singletons. The sequenced material came from blood. These TCRs come from a woman of 80 years or more in good health.

The V call is TRBV7-2, the J call TRBJ2-5; tentatively, D is TRBD1 (6 bases). The end of the DNA fits TRBJ2-7 better, so the J call may be wrong. Germline CDR1 is SGHTA and CDR2 is FQGNSA. The CDR3 runs to 14 residues. CDR3 nucleotides: TGTGCCAGCAGCTTAACCCAGGGGCGGTACGAGCAGTACTTC. Its protein product is CASSLTQGRYEQYF.

This clonotype was found many times. This chain uses TRBV6-2 or TRBV6-3 with TRBJ2-7, with 10 bases matching TRBD2. The CDR3 contains 14 residues. With V trimmed by 6 bases and J by 5 bases, 7 bases remained unmatched. Germline V gene data show CDR1 as MNHEY and CDR2 as SVGEGT. The CDR3 region is CASSRGTSVHEQYF. CDR3 sequence (DNA): TGTGCCAGCAGCCGTGGGACTAGCGTCCACGAGCAGTACTTC.

This clonotype was detected ten times or more. The J gene is TRBJ1-2, the V gene TRBV6-1; a possible D gene is TRBD1 (5 bases). Trimming removed 3 bases from V and 0 bases from J, with 8 bases in between. CDR3 size: 14 residues. CDR1 is MNHNS, CDR2 SASEGT, per germline. The CDR3 loop reads CASSEGGTNYGYTF. In DNA form, the CDR3 reads TGTGCCAGCAGTGAGGGGGGGACTAACTATGGCTACACCTTC.

This clonotype was detected ten times or more. The chain employs TRBV7-2 and TRBJ1-2; no reliable D call. V lost 2 bases and J 5 bases, leaving 3 bases between the germline ends. CDR1 is SGHTA and CDR2 is FQGNSA in the germline V gene. The CDR3 runs 11 residues. The CDR3 nucleotides read TGTGCCAGCAGCTTATTTTATGGCTACACCTTC. It is translated as CASSLFYGYTF.

This clonotype has at least ten counts. The rearrangement links TRBV27 to TRBJ2-1; TRBD2 matches at 10 bases. CDR1 is MNHEY and CDR2 is SMNVEV in the germline V gene (reference sequence). This CDR3 has 15 residues. V lost 3 bases, J lost 9 bases, and 8 bases stayed unmatched. Written as DNA, the CDR3 is TGTGCCAGCAGTTTTCGAAGCGGGGGGGCCTCTGAGCAGTTCTTC. Its protein is CASSFRSGGASEQFF.

This clonotype was detected ten times or more. The V gene is TRBV5-1, the J gene TRBJ2-1; TRBD2 matches 11 bases. The CDR3 length is 17 residues. The ends lost 3 bases at V and 0 bases at J; junction bases unmatched: 5. The germline CDR1 and CDR2 sequences are SGHRS and YFSETQ. CDR3 region: CASSSPSGGNSYNEQFF. The DNA for the CDR3 is TGCGCCAGCAGCTCCCCTAGCGGGGGGAACTCCTACAATGAGCAGTTCTTC.

This clonotype was picked up many times. This CDR3 reads CASSYSRVEQFF. CDR3 DNA sequence: TGTGCCAGCAGTTACAGCAGGGTGGAACAGTTCTTC. The chain has TRBV6-6 and TRBJ2-1; perhaps TRBD1 as D (5 bases). With 2 bases removed from V and 13 bases from J, the gap between germline ends came to 12 bases. Looked up from germline, CDR1 is MNHNY and CDR2 is SVGAGI (reference sequence). The CDR3 contains 12 residues.

The chain uses TRBV20-1 and TRBJ1-2; D gene unclear. V lost 6 bases to trimming and J lost 6 bases, with 17 bases between them. CDR1 and CDR2 (germline): DFQATT, SNEGSKA (reference sequence). This CDR3 is built from 13 residues. The CDR3 loop reads CSASGERSHGYTF. In DNA form, the CDR3 reads TGCAGTGCCAGCGGAGAGAGGAGTCATGGCTACACCTTC.

As concerns this clonotype: At one of its ends the junction is not consistent with the germline gene, which may arise from a read error. The chain recombines TRBV7-7 with TRBJ2-4; 7 bases are a match to TRBD2. The end of the DNA aligns better with TRBJ2-7, so the J call may be wrong. This CDR3 is 16 amino acids long. Germline CDR1 and CDR2: SSHAT and FNYEAQ (reference sequence). CDR3 sequence: CASSPSGPAGKSEQYF. CDR3 in DNA: TGTGCTAGCAGTCCTTCGGGGCCAGCGGGGAAATCCGAGCAGTACTTC.